A single sample gave rise to the 7 T cell receptor beta chains below, sequenced in a study of T cell responses to AZD1222 COVID-19 vaccine. Here immunoSEQ multiplex PCR was the method, and the copy in TCRdb shows in-frame clones only, minus some. The sample carries 140,000 to 150,000 clones, roughly 90% recorded once. The sample in question was peripheral blood, obtained on day 0 of AZD1222 vaccination. The receptors stem from an adult in good health.

The rearrangement joins TRBV10-3 to TRBJ2-5; 11 nucleotides agree with TRBD2. Germline V lookup: CDR1 ENHRY, CDR2 SYGVKD. Germline trimming cut 2 bases from V and 4 bases from J; bases unmatched to any gene: 3. This CDR3 comprises 15 residues. The CDR3, as DNA: TGTGCCATCAGTGAGCCGGGGACTAGCGGAGAGACCCAGTACTTC. Protein: CAISEPGTSGETQYF.

This chain uses TRBV28 with TRBJ2-7; D not resolved. Trimming took off 5 bases at V and 2 bases at J, with 7 bases between the two ends. This CDR3 spans 12 amino acids. The germline CDR1 and CDR2 sequences are MDHEN and SYDVKM. The CDR3 DNA is TGTGCCAGCAGTACAGTCACCTACGAGCAGTACTTC. Its protein is CASSTVTYEQYF.

This clone was detected only a few times. This chain links TRBV7-2 with TRBJ2-7, with D possibly being TRBD2 (5 bases). The CDR3 length is 16 residues. Between the trimmed V and J ends, which lost 5 bases and 0 bases, there was a span of 17 bases. In germline, CDR1 is SGHTA, CDR2 FQGNSA. Written as DNA, the CDR3 is TGTGCCAGCAGCCCCCCGGAGAGGGCCAGCTCCTACGAGCAGTACTTC. Residues: CASSPPERASSYEQYF. The variable domain in full, with the rest retrieved from reference TRBV7-2 and TRBJ2-7, is GAGVSQSPSNKVTEKGKDVELRCDPISGHTALYWYRQSLGQGLEFLIYFQGNSAPDKSGLPSDRFSAERTGGSVSTLTIQRTQQEDSAVYLCASSPPERASSYEQYFGPGTRLTVT.

V is TRBV5-4 and J is TRBJ1-2; 7 positions agree with TRBD1. Germline CDR1 reads SGHNT; CDR2 reads YYREEE (reference sequence). Trimming at V came to 0 bases and at J to 8 bases, leaving 13 bases not matched to a gene. The CDR3 totals 16 residues. As DNA, the CDR3 is TGTGCCAGCAGCTTGGGCTCAGGCAGGGGGATAGGAGGCTACACCTTC. Its translation: CASSLGSGRGIGGYTF.

The chain carries TRBV2 and TRBJ1-1; 8 nucleotides align to TRBD1. The CDR3 has 14 amino acids. CDR1 SNHLY and CDR2 FYNNEI come from the germline V gene. Trimming took 4 bases from V and 4 from J; bases not matched to a gene: 5. CDR3 protein: CASSGRTGLTEAFF. Here the CDR3 DNA reads TGTGCCAGCAGTGGGAGGACAGGGCTCACTGAAGCTTTCTTT.

V and J are TRBV7-8 and TRBJ1-2; the match to TRBD1 covers 7 bases. Germline CDR1 reads SGHVS; CDR2 reads FQNEAQ. The CDR3 is made up of 12 amino acids. The ends lost 2 bases at V and 8 bases at J; junction bases unmatched: 2. The CDR3 DNA reads as TGTGCCAGCAGCTTAACAGGGGCGGGCTACACCTTC. Its translation is CASSLTGAGYTF.

This sequence joins TRBV28 and TRBJ2-1, with D maybe TRBD2 (5 bases). The CDR3 totals 12 residues. The ends were cut back, 3 bases at V and 14 bases at J, with 14 bases in the middle. From germline, CDR1 is MDHEN and CDR2 SYDVKM. Written as DNA, the CDR3 is TGTGCCAGCAGTTTGGGTCTTAGCGAGGAGTTCTTC. Its protein product is CASSLGLSEEFF.